This TCR beta chain originates from a study of cytotoxic CD8 clonotypes in ibrutinib-treated CLL. Study observations and caveats: Different sampling times were used for sustained-remission and progressing patients. The study found public clonotypes uncommon, contracting or stable on treatment.

A single count supports this clone. The antigen is undetermined. Depths of 1 in 200,000 to 1 in 1 million T cells were the sequencing target. Profiled with immunoSEQ multiplex PCR; TCRdb holds only in-frame clones, not every one. The sample includes 130,000 or so clones, approximately 77% seen only once; the top ten take 25% to 35%. The CDR3 has 17 amino acids. Germline V gives CDR1 MNHEY, CDR2 SMNVEV (reference sequence). The ends lost 7 bases at V and 0 bases at J; junction bases unmatched: 9. This TCR was sampled from a human donor with chronic lymphocytic leukemia. The sample was PBMCs, taken after 12 months of ibrutinib treatment. V usage is TRBV27 and J usage is TRBJ2-2, with TRBD2 matching over 9 bases. The CDR3, as DNA: TGTGCCAGCAAATGGGTAGCGGGAGCTACGAACACCGGGGAGCTGTTTTTT. Its protein is CASKWVAGATNTGELFF.